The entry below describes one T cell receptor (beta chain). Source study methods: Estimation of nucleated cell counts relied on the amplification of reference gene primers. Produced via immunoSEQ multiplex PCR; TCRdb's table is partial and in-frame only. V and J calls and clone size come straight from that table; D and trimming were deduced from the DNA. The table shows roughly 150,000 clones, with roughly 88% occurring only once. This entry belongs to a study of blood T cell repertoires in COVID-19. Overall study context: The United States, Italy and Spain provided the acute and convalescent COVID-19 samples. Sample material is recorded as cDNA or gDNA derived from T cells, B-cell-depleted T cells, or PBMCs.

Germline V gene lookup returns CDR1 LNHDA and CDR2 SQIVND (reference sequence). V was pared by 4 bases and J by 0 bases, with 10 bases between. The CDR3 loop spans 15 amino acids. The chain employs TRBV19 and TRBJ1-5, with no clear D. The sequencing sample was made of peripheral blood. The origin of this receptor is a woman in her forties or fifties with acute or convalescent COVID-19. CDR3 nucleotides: TGTGCCAGTAGTAAAGCGGGGTATAGCAATCAGCCCCAGCATTTT. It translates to CASSKAGYSNQPQHF.